This T cell receptor beta chain stems from a study of blood T cell repertoires in COVID-19. Whole-study context: COVID-19 samples from acute and convalescent phases originated in the United States, Italy and Spain. Sample material is recorded as cDNA or gDNA derived from T cells, B-cell-depleted T cells, or PBMCs.

Trimming took 5 bases from V and 4 from J, leaving 11 bases between them. This CDR3 contains 13 residues. In germline, CDR1 is LGHNA, CDR2 YNFKEQ. Method: immunoSEQ multiplex PCR; TCRdb's copy keeps in-frame clones and lacks some. This table holds over 100,000 clones, approximately 82% found once. Sequencing used peripheral blood. The receptor's source is a woman older than 75 with active or convalescent COVID-19. This sequence joins TRBV4-2 and TRBJ1-1; D gene uncertain. The CDR3, as DNA: TGTGCCAGCAGCTACCAGGAAAGCACTGAAGCTTTCTTT. Translation gives CASSYQESTEAFF.